This TCR beta chain was profiled in a study of identical twins. No donor was unhealthy or non-Caucasian. This clonotype was seen repeatedly, ten times or more. Its matching antigen is unknown. Study outcomes and limitations: Out-of-frame beta chain sequences displayed weaker excess sharing between twins. Part of the zero-insertion signal could reflect confounding by invariant MAIT and iNKT cells.

The CDR3 is made up of 17 amino acids. Per the germline V gene, CDR1 is SNHLY and CDR2 is FYNNEI. V shed 2 bases, J shed 2 bases, and the junction held 5 bases outside the gene matches. Template switching added a universal primer site; cDNA carried unique molecular identifiers. TCRdb fed the 5' RACE reads into MiXCR, producing one record per CDR3 protein. The table shows hundreds of thousands of distinct CDR3 sequences, with less than 10% occurring only once. Separately, the same data were catalogued under a study of yellow fever vaccine responses in identical twins.

This clonotype originated in a woman aged 18-29 years in good health. The rearrangement joins TRBV2 to TRBJ2-6; 8 nucleotides align to TRBD1. Input material: PBMCs. The CDR3 spells CASSEIGQGAGANVLTF. For the CDR3, the DNA is TGTGCCAGCAGTGAAATTGGACAGGGAGCTGGGGCCAACGTCCTGACTTTC. Based on the CDR3 plus reference TRBV2 and TRBJ2-6, the full variable domain is EPEVTQTPSHQVTQMGQEVILRCVPISNHLYFYWYRQILGQKVEFLVSFYNNEISEKSEIFDDQFSVERPDGSNFTLKIRSTKLEDSAMYFCASSEIGQGAGANVLTFGAGSRLTVL.